The 16 T cell receptor beta chains reported below all come from one sample, sequenced in a study of early T cells in non-severe SARS-CoV-2 infection. TCRdb itself ran the 5' RACE reads through MiXCR, one entry per CDR3 protein. This sample has some 75,000 distinct CDR3 sequences; 12% to 15% occur once, and the top ten carry roughly 1.4%. Sequenced sample: whole blood. These receptors all stem from an adult who was a healthcare worker with PCR-confirmed SARS-CoV-2 infection or an uninfected control (not recorded which).

This clonotype was detected only a few times. The V call is TRBV5-1, the J call TRBJ2-7; TRBD2 matches at 7 bases. CDR3 size: 15 residues. V shed 3 bases, J shed 0 bases, and the junction held 6 bases outside the gene matches. CDR1 and CDR2 from the germline V gene are SGHRS and YFSETQ. CDR3 protein: CASSWLGGNSYEQYF. The CDR3 bases are TGCGCCAGCAGCTGGCTGGGGGGGAACTCCTACGAGCAGTACTTC. Variable domain in full (rest from reference TRBV5-1 and TRBJ2-7): KAGVTQTPRYLIKTRGQQVTLSCSPISGHRSVSWYQQTPGQGLQFLFEYFSETQRNKGNFPGRFSGRQFSNSRSEMNVSTLELGDSALYLCASSWLGGNSYEQYFGPGTRLTVT.

This clonotype was seen many times. The V and J genes are TRBV18 and TRBJ1-1; D is unresolved. The CDR3 extends over 15 amino acids. Germline V lookup: CDR1 KGHSH, CDR2 LQKENI. Deletions cut 2 bases from V and 6 bases from J, with 16 bases between. The CDR3 spells CASSPRSGGVAEAFF. DNA for the CDR3: TGTGCCAGCTCACCAAGGAGTGGTGGGGTTGCTGAAGCTTTCTTT.

This clonotype was recorded at least ten times. The rearrangement joins TRBV18 to TRBJ1-1, with D perhaps TRBD1 (6 bases). The CDR3 has 17 amino acids. Germline CDR1 reads KGHSH; CDR2 reads LQKENI. V lost 1 base, J lost 6 bases, and 21 bases lay in between. The CDR3 loop reads CASSPRTQGMAIPEAFF. The DNA of the CDR3 is TGTGCCAGCTCACCACGAACACAGGGTATGGCAATCCCTGAAGCTTTCTTT.

This clonotype occurred many times. CDR3 sequence: CASNPYGYTF. The CDR3 DNA sequence: TGTGCCAGCAACCCCTATGGCTACACCTTC. V usage is TRBV2 and J usage is TRBJ1-2, with no clear D. The ends were cut back, 7 bases at V and 4 bases at J, with 4 bases in the middle. Germline CDR1 SNHLY, CDR2 FYNNEI. The CDR3 length is 10 residues. Full variable domain (outside the CDR3, taken from reference TRBV2 and TRBJ1-2): EPEVTQTPSHQVTQMGQEVILRCVPISNHLYFYWYRQILGQKVEFLVSFYNNEISEKSEIFDDQFSVERPDGSNFTLKIRSTKLEDSAMYFCASNPYGYTFGSGTRLTVV.

J is TRBJ1-5 and V is TRBV3-1; D is unclear. With 0 bases removed from V and 6 bases from J, the gap between germline ends came to 6 bases. CDR1 is LGHDT, CDR2 YNNKEL, per germline (reference sequence). This CDR3 comprises 13 residues. The CDR3 bases are TGTGCCAGCAGCCAAGAGGGGATTCAGCCCCAGCATTTT. It is translated as CASSQEGIQPQHF. The complete variable domain, with remaining parts taken from reference TRBV3-1 and TRBJ1-5, reads DTAVSQTPKYLVTQMGNDKSIKCEQNLGHDTMYWYKQDSKKFLKIMFSYNNKELIINETVPNRFSPKSPDKAHLNLHINSLELGDSAVYFCASSQEGIQPQHFGDGTRLSIL.

This clonotype was observed a handful of times. The chain is built from TRBV7-2 and TRBJ2-4; no definite D call. Germline-derived CDR1 and CDR2 are SGHTA and FQGNSA. The CDR3 is 11 amino acids. The V end lost 5 bases, the J end lost 5 bases, and 4 bases lay between the germline ends. The CDR3 is CASSPQNIQYF. CDR3 nucleotide sequence: TGTGCCAGCAGCCCACAAAACATTCAGTACTTC.

This clonotype was observed at least ten times. The chain joins TRBV20-1 to TRBJ2-3; 10 bases align to TRBD2. The CDR3 contains 16 residues. Trimming took 3 bases from V and 4 from J; bases not matched to a gene: 10. The germline V gene has CDR1 DFQATT and CDR2 SNEGSKA (reference sequence). CDR3 region: CSASPHASGGPDTQYF. The DNA of the CDR3 is TGCAGTGCTAGTCCCCATGCTAGCGGGGGCCCAGATACGCAGTATTTT.

The V and J genes are TRBV15 and TRBJ2-7; TRBD1 matches at 7 bases. CDR1 and CDR2 from the germline V gene are LNHNV and YYDKDF (reference sequence). This CDR3 is 17 amino acids long. V lost 2 bases and J lost 6; bases outside the gene matches: 16. In DNA, the CDR3 is TGTGCCACCAGCAGATCCCATTTTGACAGGGAGTCTCTCGAGCAGTACTTC. It is translated as CATSRSHFDRESLEQYF.

The rearrangement joins TRBV27 to TRBJ2-1, with D unclear. The germline CDR1 and CDR2 sequences are MNHEY and SMNVEV (reference sequence). V lost 6 bases, J lost 5 bases, and 17 bases lay in between. This CDR3 region has 15 residues. CDR3 nucleotides: TGTGCCAGCAGCTCCCTGAGACCGTTGAACAATGAGCAGTTCTTC. Its protein is CASSSLRPLNNEQFF.

This clonotype was counted once. This chain connects TRBV5-1 to TRBJ1-2; D ambiguous. The CDR3 has 14 amino acids. V was trimmed by 0 bases and J by 4 bases, leaving 10 bases between them. Germline loops: CDR1 SGHRS, CDR2 YFSETQ. CDR3 sequence reads: CASSLAAQTYGYTF. The CDR3, as DNA: TGCGCCAGCAGCTTGGCCGCACAGACCTATGGCTACACCTTC.

At least ten counts were recorded for this clonotype. CDR3 protein: CASSPGLGLAGATGYNEQFF. CDR3 sequence (DNA): TGTGCCAGCAGCCCGGGACTGGGACTAGCGGGGGCCACCGGGTACAATGAGCAGTTCTTC. This rearrangement joins TRBV11-3 to TRBJ2-1; 14 nucleotides align to TRBD2. Trimming took 5 bases from V and 4 from J; bases not matched to a gene: 16. Germline V lookup: CDR1 SGHNT, CDR2 YENEEA. The CDR3 totals 20 residues.

The chain has TRBV20-1 and TRBJ2-1; D is unclear. The CDR3 length is 13 residues. V lost 3 bases and J 2 bases, leaving 8 bases between the germline ends. CDR1 and CDR2 (germline): DFQATT, SNEGSKA (reference sequence). Written as DNA, the CDR3 is TGCAGTGCTAGTGGTACCCCCTACAATGAGCAGTTCTTC. Its protein is CSASGTPYNEQFF.

Of note for this clonotype: The junction and the germline gene differ at one end; a read error may be behind it. This chain connects TRBV7-9 to TRBJ2-7, with D perhaps TRBD1 (6 bases). The CDR3 has 14 residues. CDR1 and CDR2 from the germline V gene are SEHNR and FQNEAQ (reference sequence). The CDR3 DNA reads TGTGCCGGCAGCCCTCAGACAGGACCATACGAGCAGTACTTC. Translated, it gives CAGSPQTGPYEQYF.

This clonotype occurred many times. The chain is built from TRBV29-1 and TRBJ1-1, with D possibly TRBD1 on 6 matching bases. This CDR3 has 14 residues. In germline, CDR1 is SQVTM, CDR2 ANQGSEA. The V end was cut by 3 bases, the J end by 0 bases, with 11 bases between. CDR3 protein: CSVDGGAMNTEAFF. The CDR3 DNA reads TGCAGCGTTGACGGGGGGGCTATGAACACTGAAGCTTTCTTT.

This clonotype was seen ten or more times. The V and J genes are TRBV6-5 and TRBJ2-2; TRBD1 matches at 10 bases. Germline lookup yields CDR1 MNHEY and CDR2 SVGAGI. V was pared by 8 bases and J by 5 bases, with 17 bases of the junction left unmatched. The CDR3 spans 18 residues. CDR3 loop: CASVRRAGQGSGTGELFF. Written as DNA, the CDR3 is TGTGCCAGCGTCCGTAGGGCGGGACAGGGGTCTGGGACCGGGGAGCTGTTTTTT.

The sample holds a few counts of this clonotype. The rearrangement uses TRBV7-2 and TRBJ1-5; D is ambiguous. V was pared by 6 bases and J by 6 bases, with 9 bases between. There are 12 residues in the CDR3. Per germline, CDR1 SGHTA and CDR2 FQGNSA. The DNA of the CDR3 is TGTGCCAGCAGTTACGACACTCAGCCCCAGCATTTT. This encodes CASSYDTQPQHF.